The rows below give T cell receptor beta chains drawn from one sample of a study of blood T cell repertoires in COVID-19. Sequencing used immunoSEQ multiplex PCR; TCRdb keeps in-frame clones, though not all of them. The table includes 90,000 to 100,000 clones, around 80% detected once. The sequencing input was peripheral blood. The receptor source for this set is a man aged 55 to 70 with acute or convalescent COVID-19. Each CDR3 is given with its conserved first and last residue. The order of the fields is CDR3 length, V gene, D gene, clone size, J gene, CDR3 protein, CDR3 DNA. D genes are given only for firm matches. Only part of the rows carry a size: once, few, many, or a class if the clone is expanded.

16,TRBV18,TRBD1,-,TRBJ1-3,CASSPSRTGAGNTIYF,TGTGCCAGCTCACCCTCTCGGACAGGGGCTGGAAACACCATATATTTT
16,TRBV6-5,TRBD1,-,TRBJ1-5,CASSYSRTGGNQPQHF,TGTGCCAGCAGTTACTCGAGGACAGGGGGTAATCAGCCCCAGCATTTT
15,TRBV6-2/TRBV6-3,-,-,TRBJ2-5,CASSPWGGGQETQYF,TGTGCCAGCAGCCCGTGGGGAGGCGGTCAAGAGACCCAGTACTTC
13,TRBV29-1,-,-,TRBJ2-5,CSVDGGGSETQYF,TGCAGCGTTGATGGGGGCGGTTCGGAGACCCAGTACTTC
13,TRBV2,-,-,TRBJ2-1,CASSEAGNNEQFF,TGTGCCAGCAGTGAGGCAGGGAACAATGAGCAGTTCTTC
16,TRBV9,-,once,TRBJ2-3,CASSVGGRVNTDTQYF,TGTGCCAGCAGCGTAGGGGGGCGGGTCAACACAGATACGCAGTATTTT
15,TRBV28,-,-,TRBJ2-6,CASSGRSSGANVLTF,TGTGCCAGCAGCGGTAGAAGCTCTGGGGCCAACGTCCTGACTTTC
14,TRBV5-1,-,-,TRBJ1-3,CASSLEGVRNTIYF,TGCGCCAGCAGCTTGGAAGGAGTTAGGAACACCATATATTTT
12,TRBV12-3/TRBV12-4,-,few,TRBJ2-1,CASRGPINEQFF,TGTGCCTCCCGTGGCCCGATCAATGAGCAGTTCTTC
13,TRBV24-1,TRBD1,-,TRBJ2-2,CATSDRFTGELFF,TGTGCCACCTCGGACAGGTTCACCGGGGAGCTGTTTTTT
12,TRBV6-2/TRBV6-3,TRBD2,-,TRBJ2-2,CASSYEGTSGKF,TGTGCCAGCAGTTACGAAGGGACTAGCGGGAAATTT
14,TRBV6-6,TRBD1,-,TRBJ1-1,CASSSWDRNTEAFF,TGTGCCAGCAGTTCCTGGGACAGGAACACTGAAGCTTTCTTT
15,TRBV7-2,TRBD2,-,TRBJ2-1,CASSSTSGSWNEQFF,TGTGCCAGCAGCTCGACTAGCGGGAGTTGGAATGAGCAGTTCTTC
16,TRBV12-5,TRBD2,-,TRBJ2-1,CASGPGLAKAYNEQFF,TGTGCTAGTGGTCCCGGACTAGCAAAAGCCTACAATGAGCAGTTCTTC
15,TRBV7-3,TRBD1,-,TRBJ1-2,CASSLWGQVHSGYTF,TGTGCCAGCAGCTTATGGGGACAGGTTCATAGTGGCTACACCTTC
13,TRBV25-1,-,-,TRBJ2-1,CASSEKQGTEQFF,TGTGCCAGCAGTGAAAAACAGGGTACTGAGCAGTTCTTC
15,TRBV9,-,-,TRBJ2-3,CASSAETASTDTQYF,TGTGCCAGCAGCGCCGAGACTGCTAGCACAGATACGCAGTATTTT
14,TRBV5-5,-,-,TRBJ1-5,CASSPYGGNQPQHF,TGTGCCAGCAGCCCCTACGGAGGCAATCAGCCCCAGCATTTT
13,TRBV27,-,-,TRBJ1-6,CASSFHRESPLHF,TGTGCCAGCAGTTTCCACAGGGAGTCACCCCTCCACTTT
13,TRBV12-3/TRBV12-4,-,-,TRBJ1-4,CASSQNLGEKLFF,TGTGCCAGCAGCCAGAATCTTGGCGAAAAACTGTTTTTT
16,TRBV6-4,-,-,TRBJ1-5,CASSDQGKAVNQPQHF,TGTGCCAGCAGTGATCAGGGGAAAGCGGTCAATCAGCCCCAGCATTTT
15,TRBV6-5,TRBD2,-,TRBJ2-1,CASSPGLAGYNEQFF,TGTGCCAGCAGTCCAGGACTAGCGGGGTACAATGAGCAGTTCTTC
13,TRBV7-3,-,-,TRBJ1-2,CASSLGGVYGYTF,TGTGCCAGCAGCCTCGGAGGGGTCTATGGCTACACCTTC
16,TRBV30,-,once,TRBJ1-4,CAWALGAAGKGEKLFF,TGTGCCTGGGCCCTGGGGGCAGCCGGGAAAGGTGAAAAACTGTTTTTT
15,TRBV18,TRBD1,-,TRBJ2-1,CASSPGQGSYNEQFF,TGTGCCAGCTCACCGGGACAGGGTTCCTACAATGAGCAGTTCTTC
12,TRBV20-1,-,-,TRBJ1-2,CSAGGGDYGYTF,TGCAGTGCTGGTGGGGGGGACTATGGCTACACCTTC
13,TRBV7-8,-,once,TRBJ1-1,CASSPGGYTEAFF,TGTGCCAGCAGCCCCGGGGGATACACTGAAGCTTTCTTT
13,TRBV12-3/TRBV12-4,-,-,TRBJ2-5,CASSLGRGETQYF,TGTGCCAGCAGTTTGGGCAGGGGAGAGACCCAGTACTTC
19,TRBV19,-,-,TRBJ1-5,CASSIDQGYARARAQPQHF,TGTGCCAGTAGTATAGATCAGGGGTATGCCAGGGCGCGAGCTCAGCCCCAGCATTTT
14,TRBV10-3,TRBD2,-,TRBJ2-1,CAISDGGYSNEQFF,TGTGCCATCAGTGACGGGGGGTACAGCAATGAGCAGTTCTTC
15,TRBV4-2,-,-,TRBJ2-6,CASSLHGSGANVLTF,TGTGCCAGCAGCCTGCATGGGAGTGGGGCCAACGTCCTGACTTTC
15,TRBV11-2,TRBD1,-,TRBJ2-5,CASSPQGTGTETQYF,TGTGCCAGCAGCCCCCAAGGGACAGGGACGGAGACCCAGTACTTC
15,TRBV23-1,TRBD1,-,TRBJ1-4,CASSQRTGTNEKLFF,TGCGCCAGCAGTCAAAGGACAGGGACTAATGAAAAACTGTTTTTT
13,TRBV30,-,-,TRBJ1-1,CASYKGGTNEAFF,TGTGCCTCCTACAAGGGGGGGACTAATGAAGCTTTCTTT
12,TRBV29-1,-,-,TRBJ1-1,CSATRVNTEAFF,TGCAGCGCCACCAGGGTGAACACTGAAGCTTTCTTT
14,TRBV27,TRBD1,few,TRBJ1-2,CASRRTGGNYGYTF,TGTGCCAGCCGGCGGACAGGGGGCAACTATGGCTACACCTTC
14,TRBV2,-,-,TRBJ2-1,CASSGDTEYNEQFF,TGTGCCAGCAGTGGAGACACGGAATACAATGAGCAGTTCTTC
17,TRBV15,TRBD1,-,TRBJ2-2,CATSRDGDRGRAGELFF,TGTGCCACCAGCAGAGATGGGGACAGGGGGCGTGCCGGGGAGCTGTTTTTT
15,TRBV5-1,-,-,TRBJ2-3,CASSIGGVSTDTQYF,TGCGCCAGCAGCATCGGGGGAGTTAGCACAGATACGCAGTATTTT
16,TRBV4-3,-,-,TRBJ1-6,CASSQGADRMSSPLHF,TGCGCCAGCAGCCAAGGGGCAGACAGAATGTCTTCACCCCTCCACTTT
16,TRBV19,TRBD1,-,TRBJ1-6,CASSIAPGTGYSPLHF,TGTGCCAGTAGTATAGCCCCGGGGACAGGGTATTCACCCCTCCACTTT
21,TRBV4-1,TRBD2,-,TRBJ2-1,CASSHGRGTRARAGVSNEQFF,TGCGCCAGCAGCCACGGGCGCGGGACTCGCGCGCGGGCGGGAGTGAGTAATGAGCAGTTCTTC
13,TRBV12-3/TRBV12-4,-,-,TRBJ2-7,CASSFSNSYEQYF,TGTGCCAGCAGTTTTTCCAACTCCTACGAGCAGTACTTC
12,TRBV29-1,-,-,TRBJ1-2,CSVAGGYVGYTF,TGCAGCGTTGCCGGGGGTTACGTCGGCTACACCTTC
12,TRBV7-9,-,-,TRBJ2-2,CASSLAGGELFF,TGTGCCAGCAGCTTAGCCGGGGGGGAGCTGTTTTTT
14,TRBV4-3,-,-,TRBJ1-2,CASSRQGIRNGYTF,TGCGCCAGCAGCCGTCAGGGCATTCGGAATGGCTACACCTTC
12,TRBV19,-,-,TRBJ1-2,CASKSGIYGYTF,TGTGCCAGTAAAAGCGGGATCTATGGCTACACCTTC
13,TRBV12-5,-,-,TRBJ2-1,CASGPGGPGEQFF,TGTGCTAGTGGTCCAGGAGGGCCAGGTGAGCAGTTCTTC